A single sample gave rise to the 16 T cell receptor beta chains below, sequenced in a study of blood T cell repertoires in COVID-19. The table came from immunoSEQ multiplex PCR; TCRdb's copy has only in-frame clones and leaves some out. The data contain 70,000 to 75,000 clones, about four fifths of them singletons. The sample consisted of peripheral blood. The receptors shown here come from a man in his 70s with acute or convalescent COVID-19.

The V and J genes are TRBV29-1 and TRBJ2-5, with 10 bases identical to TRBD1. V lost 6 bases, J lost 4 bases, and 5 bases stayed unmatched. The germline V gene encodes CDR1 SQVTM and CDR2 ANQGSEA. This CDR3 is 13 amino acids long. This CDR3 reads CSVTRDRGETQYF. CDR3 bases: TGCAGCGTGACCCGGGACAGGGGAGAGACCCAGTACTTC.

V is TRBV13 and J is TRBJ2-5, with 8 bases that match TRBD1. Germline assignment: CDR1 PRHDT and CDR2 FYEKMQ (reference sequence). V gave up 4 bases and J gave up 5 bases; unmatched junction bases: 6. CDR3 size: 14 residues. The CDR3 sequence: CASSYRGNEETQYF. In nucleotides, the CDR3 is TGTGCCAGCAGCTACAGGGGGAATGAGGAGACCCAGTACTTC.

V gene TRBV18 combines with J gene TRBJ2-4; weak D call: TRBD2 (5 bases). Germline V CDR1 and CDR2: KGHSH, LQKENI. The CDR3 length is 18 residues. V was clipped by 0 bases and J by 0 bases, with 15 bases between them. CDR3: CASSPPERQSLAKNIQYF. CDR3 DNA sequence: TGTGCCAGCTCACCACCGGAGCGGCAGTCCCTAGCCAAAAACATTCAGTACTTC.

This clone has just one count. The rearrangement uses TRBV2 and TRBJ2-5; 11 bases align to TRBD2. This CDR3 has 12 residues. The germline gives CDR1 SNHLY, CDR2 FYNNEI. Trimming cost V 8 bases and J 4 bases; bases outside gene matches: 0. The CDR3 coding sequence is TGTGCCAGCGGACTAGCGGGAGAGACCCAGTACTTC. Translating it yields CASGLAGETQYF.

The V gene is TRBV11-2, the J gene TRBJ2-1; 10 bases are shared with TRBD2. The germline gives CDR1 SGHAT, CDR2 FQNNGV. This CDR3 region has 18 residues. The trim removed 4 bases at V and 5 bases at J, leaving 14 bases unmatched. The CDR3 here is CASSSIRTSGVSHNEQFF. In DNA form, the CDR3 reads TGTGCCAGCAGCTCTATCCGGACTAGCGGAGTTAGTCACAATGAGCAGTTCTTC.

This clone was detected only a few times. The chain has TRBV7-2 and TRBJ2-1, with a weak D call TRBD2 (6 bases). CDR1 and CDR2 from the germline V gene are SGHTA and FQGNSA. The length of the CDR3 is 17 residues. V lost 1 base and J 3 bases, leaving 16 bases between the germline ends. CDR3 amino acids: CASSLGEGLAIYNEQFF. CDR3 DNA sequence: TGTGCCAGCAGCTTAGGAGAGGGGCTAGCGATCTACAATGAGCAGTTCTTC.

The CDR3 sequence is CASRESGLAGAGANVLTF. DNA of the CDR3: TGTGCCAGCAGAGAGTCGGGACTAGCGGGAGCTGGGGCCAACGTCCTGACTTTC. J is TRBJ2-6 and V is TRBV27; 14 bases line up with TRBD2. Germline V lookup: CDR1 MNHEY, CDR2 SMNVEV (reference sequence). This CDR3 comprises 18 residues. J lost 2 bases, V lost 6 bases, and 6 bases had no gene match.

In nucleotides, the CDR3 is TGTGCCAGCAGCTTTCCTACCGGGACAGGGAATGGCTACACCTTC. It codes for CASSFPTGTGNGYTF. The chain is built from TRBV5-4 and TRBJ1-2; 9 nucleotides align to TRBD1. The CDR3 totals 15 residues. Per germline, CDR1 SGHNT and CDR2 YYREEE (reference sequence). V shed 2 bases, J shed 6 bases, and the junction held 8 bases outside the gene matches.

This chain joins TRBV30 and TRBJ1-3; weak D call: TRBD1 (5 bases). V was pared by 0 bases and J by 0 bases, with 9 bases between. Per the germline V gene, CDR1 is GTSNPN and CDR2 is SVGIG (reference sequence). The length of the CDR3 is 15 residues. The CDR3 DNA follows: TGTGCCTGGAGTGTAAGACAGACCTCTGGAAACACCATATATTTT. This translates into CAWSVRQTSGNTIYF.

The count of this clone is one. Sequence at one end of the junction differs from germline and may be a read error. This chain joins TRBV11-2 and TRBJ2-5; 8 positions match TRBD1. The CDR3 length is 13 residues. CDR1 SGHAT and CDR2 FQNNGV come from the germline V gene. CDR3 sequence (DNA): TGTGCCAGCAGCGACGGATACCGGGACAGGTCAAACTTC. Translating it yields CASSDGYRDRSNF.

The chain employs TRBV18 and TRBJ2-1, with TRBD2 as a possible D gene (6 bases). CDR1 is KGHSH, CDR2 LQKENI, per germline. Trimming took 3 bases from V and 8 from J, leaving 14 bases between them. The CDR3 covers 14 residues. Here the CDR3 DNA reads TGTGCCAGCTCACCCGGGCGGGCTAGCGATGAGCAGTTCTTC. This gives the protein CASSPGRASDEQFF.

This rearrangement joins TRBV5-3 to TRBJ2-3; D possibly corresponds to TRBD1 (5 bases). TRBV5-3 is assigned to the ORF class and has an uncertain function. This CDR3 spans 14 amino acids. V was cut by 0 bases and J by 1 base, with 6 bases left in between. CDR3 coding DNA: TGTGCCAGAAGCTTGGACAGGCGCACAGATACGCAGTATTTT. Its translation is CARSLDRRTDTQYF.

J is TRBJ1-5 and V is TRBV28; tentatively, D is TRBD1 (5 bases). The germline V and J ends were trimmed by 6 bases and 2 bases, with 11 bases remaining between them. This CDR3 has 14 amino acids. CDR1 is MDHEN, CDR2 SYDVKM, per germline. The DNA for the CDR3 is TGTGCCAGCAGACTGATACAGGGCAATCAGCCCCAGCATTTT. Translation: CASRLIQGNQPQHF.

Only a few counts were recorded for this clone. The chain is built from TRBV28 and TRBJ2-6, with D tentatively TRBD2 (5 bases). CDR1 is MDHEN, CDR2 SYDVKM, per germline. This CDR3 comprises 18 residues. V lost 5 bases and J 4 bases, leaving 21 bases between the germline ends. The chain's CDR3 is CASSPPFWGVSGANVLTF. In DNA, the CDR3 is TGTGCCAGCAGTCCCCCCTTCTGGGGAGTTAGCGGGGCCAACGTCCTGACTTTC.

The gene calls are TRBV4-3 and TRBJ1-2; 7 bases line up with TRBD1. Germline loops: CDR1 LGHNA, CDR2 YSLEER. The CDR3 length is 16 residues. Trimming removed 0 bases from V and 4 bases from J; junction bases left unmatched: 8. The CDR3 DNA reads TGCGCCAGCAGCCAAGATGTAAATAGGGGGCCCTATGGCTACACCTTC. Its translation: CASSQDVNRGPYGYTF.

The V call is TRBV11-3, the J call TRBJ2-7; 8 nucleotides align to TRBD1. Germline CDR1 SGHNT, CDR2 YENEEA. V lost 4 bases to trimming and J lost 10 bases; unmatched junction nucleotides: 6. The CDR3 runs to 12 residues. CDR3 protein: CASSSRTGHQYF. CDR3 nucleotide sequence: TGTGCCAGCAGCTCCAGGACAGGGCACCAGTACTTC. The full variable domain, completed using reference TRBV11-3 and TRBJ2-7, is EAGVVQSPRYKIIEKKQPVAFWCNPISGHNTLYWYLQNLGQGPELLIRYENEEAVDDSQLPKDRFSAERLKGVDSTLKIQPAELGDSAVYLCASSSRTGHQYFGPGTRLTVT.